The next 24 T cell receptor beta chains were all read from a single sample in a study of human T cells and chemical hapten exposure. TCRdb processed the RACE reads anew with MiXCR; each CDR3 protein has one entry. The top ten clones hold over 2% of a sample with 75,000 to 100,000 distinct CDR3 sequences, 9.5% to 15% of them seen once. Time point described: patch test 1, 2 weeks after DPC sensitization. Treatment defined: therapeutic diphenylcyclopropenone sensitization with weekly scalp DPC. The sequences come from whole blood, collected in connection with sensitization to the hapten diphenylcyclopropenone (DPC). These receptor sequences come from a woman in her thirties or forties with alopecia areata. Some clones in this sample may be carry-over from other donors' samples.

The V gene is TRBV5-1, the J gene TRBJ2-1; 7 bases match TRBD1. The germline CDR1 and CDR2 sequences are SGHRS and YFSETQ. The ends lost 2 bases at V and 4 bases at J; junction bases unmatched: 6. The CDR3 is 15 residues long. The DNA of the CDR3 is TGCGCCAGCAGCTTACAGGGGTGGACGTACAATGAGCAGTTCTTC. Translating it yields CASSLQGWTYNEQFF.

This clonotype was counted only a few times. The chain uses TRBV6-2 or TRBV6-3 and TRBJ2-7; 7 bases map to TRBD1. The junction had 15 bases not matched to a gene; V was cut back by 3 bases and J by 7 bases. This CDR3 comprises 16 residues. Germline V CDR1 and CDR2: MNHEY, SVGEGT. CDR3 nucleotides: TGTGCCAGCAGTTATTCGGCGGGCAGGGGGTTGCTGGAGCAGTACTTC. Translation: CASSYSAGRGLLEQYF.

On this clonotype: Since a much larger clone is just one base distant, this may be a read error. The genes are TRBV20-1 and TRBJ2-3; 14 bases are shared with TRBD2. V trimming: 3 bases; J trimming: 7 bases; junction bases outside the gene matches: 9. Looked up from germline, CDR1 is DFQATT and CDR2 is SNEGSKA (reference sequence). The CDR3 is 16 amino acids. The CDR3 DNA sequence: TGCAGTGCTAGGGGACTAGCGGGAGATCTGTCATATACGCAGTATTTT. It translates to CSARGLAGDLSYTQYF.

This clonotype showed up many times. This chain links TRBV4-2 with TRBJ2-3; 9 bases match TRBD2. V lost 1 base to trimming and J lost 5 bases; unmatched junction nucleotides: 7. This CDR3 region has 16 residues. Germline V gene data show CDR1 as LGHNA and CDR2 as YNFKEQ. This chain's CDR3 is CASSQGGSGRRDTQYF. The CDR3 DNA reads as TGTGCCAGCAGCCAAGGGGGTAGCGGGAGACGAGATACGCAGTATTTT.

This clonotype was seen a handful of times. The chain couples TRBV11-2 to TRBJ2-5; D not resolved. The CDR3 consists of 13 residues. Trimming removed 3 bases at V and 1 base at J, with 6 bases between. Germline V gene sequence: CDR1 SGHAT, CDR2 FQNNGV. In DNA, the CDR3 is TGTGCCAGCAGCTTCGAGACCCAAGAGACCCAGTACTTC. This translates into CASSFETQETQYF.

This chain uses TRBV9 with TRBJ2-7, with 11 bases aligning to TRBD2. Germline trimming cut 4 bases from V and 1 base from J; bases unmatched to any gene: 10. Germline V lookup: CDR1 SGDLS, CDR2 YYNGEE. The CDR3 contains 17 residues. DNA of the CDR3: TGTGCCAGCAGCTCTAATCCGGGACTAGCGGATTCCTACGAGCAGTACTTC. It yields the protein CASSSNPGLADSYEQYF. The variable domain in full, completed from reference TRBV9 and TRBJ2-7, reads DSGVTQTPKHLITATGQRVTLRCSPRSGDLSVYWYQQSLDQGLQFLIQYYNGEERAKGNILERFSAQQFPDLHSELNLSSLELGDSALYFCASSSNPGLADSYEQYFGPGTRLTVT.

The chain combines TRBV3-1 with TRBJ2-7; no clear D. V was trimmed by 1 base and J by 6 bases, leaving 4 bases between them. The CDR3 is 11 amino acids. In germline, CDR1 is LGHDT, CDR2 YNNKEL (reference sequence). CDR3 nucleotides: TGTGCCAGCAGCCAAGTCGGCGAGCAGTACTTC. Its translation is CASSQVGEQYF.

The chain carries TRBV27 and TRBJ1-4; 8 bases map to TRBD1. CDR1 is MNHEY and CDR2 is SMNVEV in the germline V gene (reference sequence). The trim removed 7 bases at V and 10 bases at J, leaving 11 bases unmatched. This CDR3 is 14 amino acids long. The CDR3 reads CASTTGTGRGKLFF. CDR3 sequence (DNA): TGTGCCAGCACGACCGGGACAGGACGTGGAAAACTGTTTTTT.

This rearrangement joins TRBV28 to TRBJ2-7, with unresolved D. CDR1 MDHEN and CDR2 SYDVKM come from the germline V gene. The CDR3 spans 11 residues. V lost 4 bases and J 4 bases, leaving 5 bases between the germline ends. This CDR3 is CASSSPYEQYF. The CDR3 DNA follows: TGTGCCAGCAGTTCCCCTTACGAGCAGTACTTC.

The chain carries TRBV7-9 and TRBJ2-1; no firm D call. CDR1 and CDR2 (germline): SEHNR, FQNEAQ (reference sequence). V lost 5 bases, J lost 0 bases, and 11 bases lay in between. The CDR3 sequence is 15 residues long. The CDR3 loop reads CASSPRTGSYNEQFF. For the CDR3, the DNA is TGTGCCAGCAGCCCCAGGACGGGCTCCTACAATGAGCAGTTCTTC.

This clonotype came up a few times. The CDR3 DNA is TGCAGCGTTGGAGGACTTACGGAGACCCAGTACTTC. Its translation: CSVGGLTETQYF. The chain has TRBV29-1 and TRBJ2-5; the D gene is possibly TRBD2 (5 bases). Trimming cost V 4 bases and J 5 bases, with 11 bases left between them. CDR1 is SQVTM, CDR2 ANQGSEA, per germline. The length of the CDR3 is 12 residues. The entire variable domain, with the rest obtained from reference TRBV29-1 and TRBJ2-5, is as follows: SAVISQKPSRDICQRGTSLTIQCQVDSQVTMMFWYRQQPGQSLTLIATANQGSEATYESGFVIDKFPISRPNLTFSTLTVSNMSPEDSSIYLCSVGGLTETQYFGPGTRLLVL.

This clonotype occurred many times. V is TRBV4-2 and J is TRBJ1-1; D remains ambiguous. This CDR3 contains 14 residues. In germline, CDR1 is LGHNA, CDR2 YNFKEQ. Trimming took 0 bases from V and 6 from J, leaving 11 bases between them. The DNA of the CDR3 is TGTGCCAGCAGCCAAGATCCGGGATCGGCTGAAGCTTTCTTT. Translated, it gives CASSQDPGSAEAFF.

This chain joins TRBV7-3 and TRBJ2-3, with a possible D match to TRBD2 (5 bases). Trimming removed 4 bases from V and 0 bases from J, with 11 bases in between. Per the germline V gene, CDR1 is SGHTA and CDR2 is FQGTGA. This CDR3 has 15 amino acids. CDR3 loop: CASSSLATSTDTQYF. In DNA, the CDR3 is TGTGCCAGCAGCTCCTTAGCGACTAGCACAGATACGCAGTATTTT.

This clonotype was counted only a few times. V is TRBV7-9 and J is TRBJ1-2, with TRBD1 matching over 9 bases. There are 13 residues in the CDR3. Germline CDR1 reads SEHNR; CDR2 reads FQNEAQ (reference sequence). V gave up 5 bases and J gave up 8 bases; unmatched junction bases: 6. DNA of the CDR3: TGTGCCAGCAGCCCTAGGACAGGGGAGGGCTACACCTTC. As protein: CASSPRTGEGYTF.

This clonotype turned up a few times. The CDR3 DNA is TGTGCCAGCAGCCAGACCCTCTACAATGAGCAGTTCTTC. This gives the protein CASSQTLYNEQFF. This rearrangement joins TRBV11-2 to TRBJ2-1; D gene uncertain. V was pared by 5 bases and J by 3 bases, with 8 bases between. The germline V gene encodes CDR1 SGHAT and CDR2 FQNNGV. The length of the CDR3 is 13 residues.

V usage is TRBV20-1 and J usage is TRBJ2-3; TRBD2 agrees at 7 bases. The CDR3 spans 14 residues. V trimming: 6 bases; J trimming: 4 bases; junction bases outside the gene matches: 10. In germline, CDR1 is DFQATT, CDR2 SNEGSKA (reference sequence). The CDR3 here is CSARGVAGADTQYF. CDR3 nucleotide sequence: TGCAGTGCCCGGGGGGTCGCGGGAGCAGATACGCAGTATTTT.

There are a few counts of this clonotype. This sequence joins TRBV11-2 and TRBJ1-1; 7 bases map to TRBD1. Trimming took 3 bases from V and 0 from J; bases not matched to a gene: 4. The CDR3 is 15 residues long. Per germline, CDR1 SGHAT and CDR2 FQNNGV. The CDR3 region has the DNA TGTGCCAGCAGCTTTAACAGGGGCATGAACACTGAAGCTTTCTTT. Amino acid sequence: CASSFNRGMNTEAFF.

Worth noting for this clonotype: The germline gene is not matched at one end of the junction; a read error may be the cause. This sequence joins TRBV5-6 and TRBJ2-7, with 11 bases that match TRBD2. This CDR3 spans 15 amino acids. Germline values: CDR1 SGHDT, CDR2 YYEEEE. The CDR3 protein is CANSPGLAEACEQYF. In DNA form, the CDR3 reads TGTGCCAACAGCCCGGGACTAGCGGAGGCCTGCGAGCAGTACTTC.

This clonotype turned up a few times. V and J are TRBV28 and TRBJ2-7; either TRBD1 or TRBD2 may supply D (5 bases each). V was clipped by 3 bases and J by 2 bases, with 14 bases between them. The CDR3 is 15 residues long. From germline, CDR1 is MDHEN and CDR2 SYDVKM. DNA for the CDR3: TGTGCCAGCAGTTTTAGAGGGACCATCGCCTACGAGCAGTACTTC. Translating it yields CASSFRGTIAYEQYF.

The rearrangement joins TRBV19 to TRBJ2-7; TRBD2 is a possible D gene (5 bases). V lost 4 bases and J 3 bases, leaving 10 bases between the germline ends. This CDR3 is built from 13 residues. CDR1 and CDR2 from the germline V gene are LNHDA and SQIVND (reference sequence). For the CDR3, the DNA is TGTGCCAGTAGTACCCAGCGGAACTACGAGCAGTACTTC. Its protein product is CASSTQRNYEQYF.

This clonotype was picked up many times. This sequence joins TRBV29-1 and TRBJ2-7; TRBD1 matches 8 bases. The CDR3 contains 13 residues. Germline CDR1 SQVTM, CDR2 ANQGSEA. V trimming: 5 bases; J trimming: 4 bases; junction bases outside the gene matches: 7. The CDR3 DNA sequence: TGCAGCGTTTTGATGACAGGGGATTACGAGCAGTACTTC. It is translated as CSVLMTGDYEQYF.

The chain carries TRBV6-2 or TRBV6-3 and TRBJ2-1; D gene uncertain. Germline V lookup: CDR1 MNHEY, CDR2 SVGEGT. Trimming removed 1 base from V and 0 bases from J, with 7 bases in between. CDR3 size: 15 residues. The DNA for the CDR3 is TGTGCCAGCAGTTACTGGCGTAGCTCCTACAATGAGCAGTTCTTC. Protein: CASSYWRSSYNEQFF.

The chain has TRBV10-3 and TRBJ2-1; D gene ambiguous. V shed 6 bases and J shed 7 bases, with 10 bases lying between them. The CDR3 is made up of 12 amino acids. Germline CDR1 ENHRY, CDR2 SYGVKD. CDR3 nucleotide sequence: TGTGCCATCAGCGAAAGGGAAAATGAGCAGTTCTTC. Encoded protein: CAISERENEQFF.

This clonotype was observed many times. The CDR3 region has the DNA TGCGCCAGCAGACTGGGACAGGGGGGCATCTACGAGCAGTACTTC. Its protein is CASRLGQGGIYEQYF. The genes are TRBV4-1 and TRBJ2-7; 11 nucleotides match TRBD1. The CDR3 has 15 amino acids. V lost 6 bases to trimming and J lost 3 bases; unmatched junction nucleotides: 7. Germline V lookup: CDR1 MGHRA, CDR2 YSYEKL.